This entry lists 16 T cell receptor beta chains sequenced from one sample in a study of regulatory T cells in long-lasting Graves disease (dated by TCRdb to the early 2020s). The library came from multiplex PCR. TCRdb lists the instrument as Illumina HiSeq 4000. To build TCR beta libraries, CDR3 regions were amplified by Arm-PCR using iRepertoire HTBI primers. The raw public reads went through TCRdb reprocessing: fastp at Q25, MiXCR clone calling, in-frame beta chains kept. One record per CDR3 amino acid sequence lists the most common genes and DNA. In this sample the table shows 370,000 or so distinct CDR3 sequences, 15% to 20% of which occur a single time. The biggest ten clones account for roughly 21% of the sample. The intended sense of this specimen's time point label: newly diagnosed GD, antithyroid drugs for less than 3 months. RNA was extracted from PBMCs in TRIzol for both TCR sequencing and RNA sequencing.

These records were also assigned to another study, of T cells in Graves' hyperthyroidism and ophthalmopathy.

The specimen comprised peripheral blood mononuclear cells (PBMCs), sampled at new diagnosis, from a patient treated with antithyroid drugs. These receptors were obtained from a woman between 18 and 29 years old with Graves disease. Donor details come from another sample of the same person, matched by shared clones.

This clonotype was counted at least ten times. The chain employs TRBV28 and TRBJ2-3, with no clear D. CDR3 length equals 15 residues. CDR1 and CDR2 from the germline V gene are MDHEN and SYDVKM. Trimming removed 10 bases at V and 0 bases at J, with 17 bases between. The CDR3 DNA follows: TGTGCCATCCACGACTTGACCGCTAGCACAGATACGCAGTATTTT. Translating it yields CAIHDLTASTDTQYF.

This clonotype was counted between two and nine times. The V call is TRBV7-2, the J call TRBJ2-2; perhaps TRBD2 as D (7 bases). The CDR3 sequence is 15 residues long. Trimming removed 1 base at V and 7 bases at J, with 13 bases between. Germline CDR1 SGHTA, CDR2 FQGNSA. CDR3 nucleotide sequence: TGTGCCAGCAGCTTAGTGGGGGGGCAGGGCGGGGAGCTGTTTTTT. Amino acids: CASSLVGGQGGELFF.

This rearrangement joins TRBV7-3 to TRBJ2-3; D is perhaps TRBD2 (5 bases). Germline assignment: CDR1 SGHTA and CDR2 FQGTGA. Trimming stripped 4 bases from V and 6 bases from J, with 11 bases between. This CDR3 region has 13 residues. The CDR3 sequence: CASSSSTGDTQYF. CDR3 coding DNA: TGTGCCAGCAGCTCGTCAACGGGGGATACGCAGTATTTT.

This clonotype has just a few counts. Mismatch with germline at one junction end may stem from a read error. The J gene is TRBJ2-5, the V gene TRBV4-1, with D maybe TRBD2 (6 bases). CDR1 and CDR2 from the germline V gene are MGHRA and YSYEKL. The CDR3 spans 16 residues. CDR3: CASSHPVADGGKTQYF. CDR3 coding DNA: TGTGCCAGCAGCCACCCCGTGGCCGACGGAGGGAAGACCCAGTACTTC.

The J gene is TRBJ2-4, the V gene TRBV6-1, with TRBD1 as a possible D gene (6 bases). Trimming stripped 3 bases from V and 6 bases from J, with 6 bases between. This CDR3 has 12 amino acids. From germline, CDR1 is MNHNS and CDR2 SASEGT. DNA for the CDR3: TGTGCCAGCAGTGAGGACAGAAACATTCAGTACTTC. It encodes CASSEDRNIQYF.

This chain connects TRBV10-2 to TRBJ1-5; D might be TRBD1 (5 bases). The ends were cut back, 3 bases at V and 3 bases at J, with 6 bases in the middle. Germline CDR1 reads WSHSY; CDR2 reads SAAADI. There are 13 residues in the CDR3. This chain's CDR3 is CASSEQVNQPQHF. The CDR3, as DNA: TGCGCCAGCAGTGAACAGGTCAATCAGCCCCAGCATTTT.

This clonotype was detected many times. The chain uses TRBV30 and TRBJ1-1; D gene uncertain. V shed 7 bases and J shed 0 bases, with 6 bases lying between them. In germline, CDR1 is GTSNPN, CDR2 SVGIG (reference sequence). The CDR3 sequence is 11 residues long. In DNA form, the CDR3 reads TGTGCCTCCCTCCTGAACACTGAAGCTTTCTTT. Its translation: CASLLNTEAFF. The variable domain in full, completed from reference TRBV30 and TRBJ1-1, reads SQTIHQWPATLVQPVGSPLSLECTVEGTSNPNLYWYRQAAGRGLQLLFYSVGIGQISSEVPQNLSASRPQDRQFILSSKKLLLSDSGFYLCASLLNTEAFFGQGTRLTVV.

This clonotype showed up many times. The V gene is TRBV28, the J gene TRBJ1-5; 7 bases align to TRBD1. Germline assignment: CDR1 MDHEN and CDR2 SYDVKM. The CDR3 consists of 14 residues. Trimming took 8 bases from V and 6 from J; bases not matched to a gene: 10. The CDR3 sequence is CASSTGIVSQPQHF. DNA of the CDR3: TGTGCCAGCTCGACAGGGATAGTAAGTCAGCCCCAGCATTTT. The entire variable domain, with the rest obtained from reference TRBV28 and TRBJ1-5, is as follows: DVKVTQSSRYLVKRTGEKVFLECVQDMDHENMFWYRQDPGLGLRLIYFSYDVKMKEKGDIPEGYSVSREKKERFSLILESASTNQTSMYLCASSTGIVSQPQHFGDGTRLSIL.

This clonotype was detected many times. The chain combines TRBV11-2 with TRBJ2-3; D remains unclear. The CDR3 extends over 14 amino acids. Per germline, CDR1 SGHAT and CDR2 FQNNGV. V was trimmed by 7 bases and J by 2 bases, leaving 13 bases between them. CDR3 protein: CASTKGQSTDTQYF. The CDR3 region has the DNA TGTGCCAGCACCAAAGGTCAATCCACAGATACGCAGTATTTT.

Here the CDR3 reads CASSLGRDRAGNTIYF. DNA of the CDR3: TGTGCCAGCAGCTTAGGGCGGGACAGAGCCGGAAACACCATATATTTT. This chain connects TRBV7-8 to TRBJ1-3, with 7 bases fitting TRBD1. This CDR3 contains 16 residues. With 1 base clipped from V and 4 bases from J, the junction kept 7 bases outside the gene matches. Germline lookup yields CDR1 SGHVS and CDR2 FQNEAQ.

This clonotype was picked up many times. The J gene is TRBJ1-1, the V gene TRBV20-1; 8 bases match TRBD1. Germline V gives CDR1 DFQATT, CDR2 SNEGSKA (reference sequence). Trimming took 0 bases from V and 4 from J; bases not matched to a gene: 10. CDR3 length equals 16 residues. CDR3 sequence reads: CSAREVRTGSSTEAFF. CDR3 nucleotides: TGCAGTGCTAGAGAGGTTCGGACAGGGTCTTCCACTGAAGCTTTCTTT.

This clonotype was detected only a few times. V gene TRBV11-3 combines with J gene TRBJ1-5, with 10 bases aligning to TRBD1. Unmatched junction bases numbered 6, after V lost 7 bases and J lost 6 bases. There are 14 residues in the CDR3. Germline V lookup: CDR1 SGHNT, CDR2 YENEEA. In DNA form, the CDR3 reads TGTGCCAGCACCAGAGACAGGGGGCGTCAGCCCCAGCATTTT. Translation: CASTRDRGRQPQHF.

This clonotype has a count of ten or more. The CDR3 spells CASSLRPGQRNTEAFF. The CDR3 DNA sequence: TGTGCCAGCAGCCTCCGGCCGGGACAGAGAAACACTGAAGCTTTCTTT. The V call is TRBV28, the J call TRBJ1-1; TRBD1 agrees at 7 bases. From germline, CDR1 is MDHEN and CDR2 SYDVKM. Trimming removed 6 bases from V and 2 bases from J; junction bases left unmatched: 12. The CDR3 consists of 16 residues.

The chain joins TRBV5-1 to TRBJ1-6, with D possibly being TRBD1 (5 bases). This CDR3 is built from 14 residues. CDR1 and CDR2 from the germline V gene are SGHRS and YFSETQ. V was cut by 0 bases and J by 9 bases, with 10 bases left in between. Here the CDR3 DNA reads TGCGCCAGCAGCTTGGAACAGGCGCGTTCACCCCTCCACTTT. It specifies CASSLEQARSPLHF.

There are many counts of this clonotype. The chain carries TRBV20-1 and TRBJ2-7, with TRBD1 matching 12 bases. The CDR3 is 17 residues long. The V segment lost 4 bases and the J segment 0 bases; nucleotides outside the gene matches: 10. The germline V gene encodes CDR1 DFQATT and CDR2 SNEGSKA (reference sequence). CDR3 nucleotides: TGCAGTGCTACCGCCATCACGGGACAGGGGGCCTCCTACGAGCAGTACTTC. Residues: CSATAITGQGASYEQYF.

Ten or more counts support this clonotype. This chain links TRBV29-1 with TRBJ2-1; D is unclear. Germline lookup yields CDR1 SQVTM and CDR2 ANQGSEA. Trimming took 2 bases from V and 5 from J, leaving 13 bases between them. This CDR3 is 14 amino acids long. The CDR3 protein is CSVEPSAENNEQFF. CDR3 coding DNA: TGCAGCGTTGAACCCTCCGCAGAAAACAATGAGCAGTTCTTC.